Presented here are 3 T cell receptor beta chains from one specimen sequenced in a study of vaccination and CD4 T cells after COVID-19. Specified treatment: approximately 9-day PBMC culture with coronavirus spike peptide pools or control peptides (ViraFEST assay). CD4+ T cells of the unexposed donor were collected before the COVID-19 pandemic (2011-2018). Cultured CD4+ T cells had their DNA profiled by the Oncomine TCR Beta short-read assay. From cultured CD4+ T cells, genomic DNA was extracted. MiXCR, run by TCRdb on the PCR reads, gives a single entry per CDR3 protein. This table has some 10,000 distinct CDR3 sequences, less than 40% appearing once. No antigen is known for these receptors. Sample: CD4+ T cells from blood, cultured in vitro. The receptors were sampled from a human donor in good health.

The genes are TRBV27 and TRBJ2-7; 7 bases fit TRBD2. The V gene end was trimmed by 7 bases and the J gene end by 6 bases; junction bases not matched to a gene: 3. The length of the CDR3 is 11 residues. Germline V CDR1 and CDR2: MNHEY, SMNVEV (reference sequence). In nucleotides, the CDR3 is TGTGCCAGCATGGGGGGGGGCGAGCAGTACTTC. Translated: CASMGGGEQYF.

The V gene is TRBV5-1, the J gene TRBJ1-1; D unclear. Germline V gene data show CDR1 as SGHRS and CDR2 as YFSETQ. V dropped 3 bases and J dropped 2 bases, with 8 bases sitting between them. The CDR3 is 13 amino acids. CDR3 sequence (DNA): TGCGCCAGCAGCTCCAATACCAACACTGAAGCTTTCTTT. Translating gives CASSSNTNTEAFF. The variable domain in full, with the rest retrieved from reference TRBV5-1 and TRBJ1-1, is KAGVTQTPRYLIKTRGQQVTLSCSPISGHRSVSWYQQTPGQGLQFLFEYFSETQRNKGNFPGRFSGRQFSNSRSEMNVSTLELGDSALYLCASSSNTNTEAFFGQGTRLTVV.

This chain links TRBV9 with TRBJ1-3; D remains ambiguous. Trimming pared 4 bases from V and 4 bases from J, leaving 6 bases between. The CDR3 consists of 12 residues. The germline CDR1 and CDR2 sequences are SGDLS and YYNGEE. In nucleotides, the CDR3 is TGTGCCAGCAGCCCTCAGGGAAACACCATATATTTT. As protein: CASSPQGNTIYF.